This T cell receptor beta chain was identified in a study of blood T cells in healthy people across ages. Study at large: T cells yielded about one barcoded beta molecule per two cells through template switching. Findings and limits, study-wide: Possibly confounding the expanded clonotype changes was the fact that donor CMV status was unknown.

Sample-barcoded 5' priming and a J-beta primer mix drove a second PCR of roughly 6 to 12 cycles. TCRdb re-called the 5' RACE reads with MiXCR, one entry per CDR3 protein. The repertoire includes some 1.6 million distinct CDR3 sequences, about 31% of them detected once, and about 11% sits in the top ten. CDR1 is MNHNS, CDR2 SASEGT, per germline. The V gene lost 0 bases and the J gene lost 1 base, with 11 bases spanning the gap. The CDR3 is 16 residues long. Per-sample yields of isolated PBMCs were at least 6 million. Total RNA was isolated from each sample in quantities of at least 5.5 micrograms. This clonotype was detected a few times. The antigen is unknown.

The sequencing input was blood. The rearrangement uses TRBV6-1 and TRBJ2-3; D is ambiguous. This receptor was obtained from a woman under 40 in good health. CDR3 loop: CASSEAVGRGTDTQYF. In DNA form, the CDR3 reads TGTGCCAGCAGTGAAGCGGTAGGACGGGGCACAGATACGCAGTATTTT.